A selection of T cell receptor beta chains follows, all from one sample in a study of cytomegalovirus exposure and HLA in healthy donors. TCRdb keeps only in-frame clones here, not all; method: immunoSEQ multiplex PCR. This sample's table reports about 32,000 clones. Sequencing used PBMCs. These TCRs come from a female donor in good health and CMV-seronegative. Both conserved end residues are part of each CDR3. The order of the fields is CDR3 protein, CDR3 DNA, V gene, clone size, J gene, D gene. D genes are given only for firm matches. Expanded clones are given a class, and other clones once, few, many or no size at all.

CDR3: CASSQNTSPDTQYF
DNA: TGTGCCAGCAGCCAAAATACTAGTCCAGATACGCAGTATTTT
V: TRBV7-9
size: -
J: TRBJ2-3
D: -

CDR3: CASSASTGGRTDTQYF
DNA: TGTGCCAGCAGTGCGTCTACAGGGGGACGCACAGATACGCAGTATTTT
V: TRBV6-1
size: -
J: TRBJ2-3
D: TRBD1

CDR3: CASSQVLLPPPNEKLFF
DNA: TGCGCCAGCAGCCAAGTATTGCTACCCCCTCCTAATGAAAAACTGTTTTTT
V: TRBV4-1
size: -
J: TRBJ1-4
D: -

CDR3: CAISEWSLYEQYF
DNA: TGTGCCATCAGTGAGTGGAGCCTCTACGAGCAGTACTTC
V: TRBV10-3
size: -
J: TRBJ2-7
D: -

CDR3: CASSELENTEAFF
DNA: TGTGCCAGCAGTGAGTTAGAGAACACTGAAGCTTTCTTT
V: TRBV2
size: -
J: TRBJ1-1
D: -

CDR3: CASRRDRGLFYGYTF
DNA: TGTGCCAGCAGGAGGGACAGGGGGCTCTTCTATGGCTACACCTTC
V: TRBV2
size: -
J: TRBJ1-2
D: TRBD1

CDR3: CASSPGTTGRETQYF
DNA: TGCGCCAGCAGCCCCGGGACTACGGGCCGCGAGACCCAGTACTTC
V: TRBV10-2
size: -
J: TRBJ2-5
D: TRBD2

CDR3: CASSQDWQGGGNQPQHF
DNA: TGCGCCAGCAGCCAAGATTGGCAGGGCGGGGGCAATCAGCCCCAGCATTTT
V: TRBV4-3
size: -
J: TRBJ1-5
D: -

CDR3: CASSSRGGLITEAFF
DNA: TGTGCCAGCAGCTCAAGGGGGGGCTTGATCACTGAAGCTTTCTTT
V: TRBV7-9
size: -
J: TRBJ1-1
D: -

CDR3: CASSSGGTGRGYTF
DNA: TGCGCCAGCAGCTCAGGGGGGACAGGGCGAGGCTACACCTTC
V: TRBV5-1
size: -
J: TRBJ1-2
D: TRBD1

CDR3: CASSPLYPGQRNEKLFF
DNA: TGTGCCAGCTCACCCTTATACCCGGGACAGAGAAATGAAAAACTGTTTTTT
V: TRBV18
size: -
J: TRBJ1-4
D: TRBD1

CDR3: CASSKISQGYYGYTF
DNA: TGTGCCAGCAGTAAGATATCCCAGGGTTACTATGGCTACACCTTC
V: TRBV6-5
size: -
J: TRBJ1-2
D: -

CDR3: CASSQGFDRLNTEAFF
DNA: TGCGCCAGCAGCCAAGGGTTCGACAGGTTGAACACTGAAGCTTTCTTT
V: TRBV4-1
size: -
J: TRBJ1-1
D: -

CDR3: CASNGAGAYYEQYF
DNA: TGTGCCAGCAACGGAGCGGGGGCCTACTACGAGCAGTACTTC
V: TRBV6-5
size: -
J: TRBJ2-7
D: TRBD2

CDR3: CASAVQGYGSNEQFF
DNA: TGTGCCAGCGCCGTTCAGGGGTATGGGTCCAATGAGCAGTTCTTC
V: TRBV6-1
size: -
J: TRBJ2-1
D: -

CDR3: CASSLRLSYEQYF
DNA: TGTGCCAGCAGCCTTAGACTGTCCTACGAGCAGTACTTC
V: TRBV13
size: -
J: TRBJ2-7
D: -

CDR3: CASSASGTPASIAFF
DNA: TGTGCCAGCAGCGCCTCCGGGACACCGGCCTCGATAGCTTTCTTT
V: TRBV7-9
size: -
J: TRBJ1-1
D: -

CDR3: CASSPEDRGWRETQYF
DNA: TGTGCCAGCAGCCCGGAAGACAGGGGATGGAGGGAGACCCAGTACTTC
V: TRBV7-6
size: -
J: TRBJ2-5
D: TRBD1

CDR3: CASSSRTGNEKLFF
DNA: TGCGCCAGCAGCTCCCGGACAGGCAATGAAAAACTGTTTTTT
V: TRBV5-1
size: -
J: TRBJ1-4
D: TRBD1

CDR3: CASSWEADRVGYTF
DNA: TGCGCCAGCAGCTGGGAGGCGGACAGGGTAGGCTACACCTTC
V: TRBV5-1
size: -
J: TRBJ1-2
D: TRBD1

CDR3: CATKAGTGIYEQYF
DNA: TGTGCCACCAAAGCCGGGACAGGGATCTACGAGCAGTACTTC
V: TRBV15
size: -
J: TRBJ2-7
D: TRBD1

CDR3: CASTRTGPPDTQYF
DNA: TGTGCCAGCACCCGGACAGGCCCGCCCGATACGCAGTATTTT
V: TRBV6-1
size: -
J: TRBJ2-3
D: TRBD1

CDR3: CASSQEGSGGAVYEQYF
DNA: TGTGCCAGCAGCCAAGAAGGGAGCGGGGGGGCTGTCTACGAGCAGTACTTC
V: TRBV14
size: -
J: TRBJ2-7
D: TRBD2

CDR3: CASSPGQGSTDTQYF
DNA: TGTGCCAGCTCCCCGGGACAGGGGAGCACAGATACGCAGTATTTT
V: TRBV18
size: -
J: TRBJ2-3
D: TRBD1

CDR3: CASAGVGTNNEKLFF
DNA: TGCGCCAGCGCTGGGGTCGGGACTAATAATGAAAAACTGTTTTTT
V: TRBV10-2
size: -
J: TRBJ1-4
D: -

CDR3: CASGFGTEAFF
DNA: TGTGCTAGTGGTTTCGGGACTGAAGCTTTCTTT
V: TRBV12-5
size: -
J: TRBJ1-1
D: -

CDR3: CASTLGHPSNQPQHF
DNA: TGTGCCAGCACCCTGGGACATCCTAGCAATCAGCCCCAGCATTTT
V: TRBV2
size: -
J: TRBJ1-5
D: -

CDR3: CASRGDSTYEQYF
DNA: TGTGCCAGCAGGGGGGACAGCACCTACGAGCAGTACTTC
V: TRBV6-1
size: -
J: TRBJ2-7
D: TRBD1

CDR3: CASSTPGTGDYEQYF
DNA: TGTGCCAGTAGTACCCCCGGGACAGGGGATTACGAGCAGTACTTC
V: TRBV19
size: -
J: TRBJ2-7
D: TRBD1

CDR3: CASASFVAGEDYGYTF
DNA: TGCGCCAGCGCCTCATTCGTCGCAGGGGAAGACTATGGCTACACCTTC
V: TRBV5-1
size: -
J: TRBJ1-2
D: -

CDR3: CASSFQTGPEYGYTF
DNA: TGTGCCAGCAGCTTTCAGACAGGCCCCGAGTATGGCTACACCTTC
V: TRBV5-4
size: -
J: TRBJ1-2
D: -

CDR3: CASSQDTSGSDTQYF
DNA: TGCGCCAGCAGCCAAGACACTAGCGGATCAGATACGCAGTATTTT
V: TRBV4-3
size: medium-sized
J: TRBJ2-3
D: TRBD2

CDR3: CASSQVEETQYF
DNA: TGCGCCAGCAGCCAAGTAGAGGAGACCCAGTACTTC
V: TRBV4-1
size: -
J: TRBJ2-5
D: -

CDR3: CASSLDWRPNTGELFF
DNA: TGTGCCAGCAGCTTGGATTGGAGACCGAACACCGGGGAGCTGTTTTTT
V: TRBV5-5
size: -
J: TRBJ2-2
D: -

CDR3: CASSPDRGRAKNIQYF
DNA: TGTGCCAGCAGCCCGGACAGGGGCCGAGCCAAAAACATTCAGTACTTC
V: TRBV7-3
size: -
J: TRBJ2-4
D: TRBD1

CDR3: CASSSRVGGETQYF
DNA: TGTGCCAGCAGCTCCCGCGTCGGGGGGGAGACCCAGTACTTC
V: TRBV11-2
size: -
J: TRBJ2-5
D: TRBD2

CDR3: CASSADTAIRDEQFF
DNA: TGTGCCAGTAGCGCGGACACGGCAATTAGGGATGAGCAGTTCTTC
V: TRBV19
size: -
J: TRBJ2-1
D: -

CDR3: CASSARTGGFQPQHF
DNA: TGTGCCAGTAGTGCTCGGACAGGGGGCTTCCAGCCCCAGCATTTT
V: TRBV19
size: -
J: TRBJ1-5
D: TRBD1

CDR3: CASSLGYGVSSNQPQHF
DNA: TGTGCCAGCAGCTTAGGATACGGGGTCTCTTCGAATCAGCCCCAGCATTTT
V: TRBV13
size: -
J: TRBJ1-5
D: -

CDR3: CASSQVRPGTGPGNTIYF
DNA: TGTGCCAGCAGCCAAGTCCGACCCGGGACAGGGCCAGGAAACACCATATATTTT
V: TRBV14
size: -
J: TRBJ1-3
D: TRBD1

CDR3: CAISGSGGETQYF
DNA: TGTGCCATCAGTGGTAGCGGGGGAGAGACCCAGTACTTC
V: TRBV10-3
size: -
J: TRBJ2-5
D: TRBD2

CDR3: CATSRQGYTEAFF
DNA: TGTGCCACCAGCAGGCAGGGGTACACTGAAGCTTTCTTT
V: TRBV15
size: -
J: TRBJ1-1
D: -

CDR3: CASSYDGTGSYNEQFF
DNA: TGTGCCAGCAGCTACGATGGGACTGGCTCCTACAATGAGCAGTTCTTC
V: TRBV7-2
size: -
J: TRBJ2-1
D: -

CDR3: CASSLYRDRTYGYTF
DNA: TGTGCCAGCAGCTTGTACCGGGACAGAACCTATGGCTACACCTTC
V: TRBV7-9
size: -
J: TRBJ1-2
D: TRBD1

CDR3: CSGRLGAEEGYTF
DNA: TGCAGCGGCAGACTGGGGGCCGAGGAGGGCTACACCTTC
V: TRBV29-1
size: -
J: TRBJ1-2
D: -

CDR3: CAISEGVFHEQYF
DNA: TGTGCCATCAGTGAAGGGGTTTTCCACGAGCAGTACTTC
V: TRBV10-3
size: -
J: TRBJ2-7
D: -

CDR3: CASSEVGGPPVEQYF
DNA: TGCGCCAGCAGTGAAGTAGGGGGTCCACCGGTCGAGCAGTACTTC
V: TRBV10-2
size: -
J: TRBJ2-7
D: -

CDR3: CASSFRTGDQPQHF
DNA: TGCGCCAGCAGCTTTCGTACAGGTGATCAGCCCCAGCATTTT
V: TRBV5-1
size: -
J: TRBJ1-5
D: -

CDR3: CASSLVPAGGPSGELFF
DNA: TGTGCCAGCAGCTTAGTACCGGCGGGGGGGCCTTCCGGGGAGCTGTTTTTT
V: TRBV7-7
size: -
J: TRBJ2-2
D: TRBD2

CDR3: CASRASSGTEAFF
DNA: TGCGCCAGCAGAGCCTCTTCGGGCACTGAAGCTTTCTTT
V: TRBV10-1
size: -
J: TRBJ1-1
D: -

CDR3: CASSLRGASGEETQYF
DNA: TGTGCCAGCAGCTTAAGGGGGGCTAGCGGGGAAGAGACCCAGTACTTC
V: TRBV7-3
size: -
J: TRBJ2-5
D: TRBD2